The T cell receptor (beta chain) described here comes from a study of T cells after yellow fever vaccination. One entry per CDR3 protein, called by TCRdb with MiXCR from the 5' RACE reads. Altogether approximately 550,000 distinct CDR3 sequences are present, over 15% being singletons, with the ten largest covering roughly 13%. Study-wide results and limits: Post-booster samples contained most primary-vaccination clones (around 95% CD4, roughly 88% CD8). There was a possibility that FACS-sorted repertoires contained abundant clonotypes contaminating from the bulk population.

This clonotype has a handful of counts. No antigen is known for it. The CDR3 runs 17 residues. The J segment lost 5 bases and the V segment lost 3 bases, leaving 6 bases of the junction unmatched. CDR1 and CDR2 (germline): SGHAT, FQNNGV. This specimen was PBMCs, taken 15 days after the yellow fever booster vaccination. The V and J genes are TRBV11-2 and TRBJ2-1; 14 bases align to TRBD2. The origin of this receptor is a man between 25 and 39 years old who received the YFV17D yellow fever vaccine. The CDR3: CASSLGLAGVSDNEQFF. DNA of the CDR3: TGTGCCAGCAGCTTGGGACTAGCGGGAGTAAGCGACAATGAGCAGTTCTTC.